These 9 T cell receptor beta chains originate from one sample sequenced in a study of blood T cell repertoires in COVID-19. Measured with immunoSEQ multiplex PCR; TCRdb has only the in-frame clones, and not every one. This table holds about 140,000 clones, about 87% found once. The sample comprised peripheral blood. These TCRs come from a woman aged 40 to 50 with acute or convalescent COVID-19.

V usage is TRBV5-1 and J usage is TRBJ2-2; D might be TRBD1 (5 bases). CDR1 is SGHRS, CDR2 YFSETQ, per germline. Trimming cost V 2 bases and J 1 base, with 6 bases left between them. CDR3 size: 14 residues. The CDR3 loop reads CASSLGQNTGELFF. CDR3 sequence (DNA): TGCGCCAGCAGCTTAGGACAGAACACCGGGGAGCTGTTTTTT.

This CDR3 is CASTGQGHEQYF. Written as DNA, the CDR3 is TGTGCCAGCACCGGACAGGGCCACGAGCAGTACTTC. The V and J genes are TRBV28 and TRBJ2-7; 8 bases are shared with TRBD1. Germline trimming cut 7 bases from V and 5 bases from J; bases unmatched to any gene: 4. CDR1 and CDR2 from the germline V gene are MDHEN and SYDVKM. CDR3 size: 12 residues. The entire variable domain, with the rest obtained from reference TRBV28 and TRBJ2-7, is as follows: DVKVTQSSRYLVKRTGEKVFLECVQDMDHENMFWYRQDPGLGLRLIYFSYDVKMKEKGDIPEGYSVSREKKERFSLILESASTNQTSMYLCASTGQGHEQYFGPGTRLTVT.

The CDR3 loop reads CASTRIQRGEQFF. CDR3 nucleotide sequence: TGTGCCAGCACCCGGATCCAAAGGGGTGAGCAGTTCTTC. The chain recombines TRBV2 with TRBJ2-1, with a tentative D call TRBD1 (5 bases). Trimming shortened V by 7 bases and J by 9 bases, and 16 bases separated the two germline ends. There are 13 residues in the CDR3. CDR1 is SNHLY, CDR2 FYNNEI, per germline.

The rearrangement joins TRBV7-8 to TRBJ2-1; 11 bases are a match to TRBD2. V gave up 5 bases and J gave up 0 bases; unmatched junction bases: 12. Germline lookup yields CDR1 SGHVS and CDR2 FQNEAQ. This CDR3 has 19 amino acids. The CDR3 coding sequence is TGTGCCAGCAGCACTAGCGGGGGAGGCTACCGCATCTCCTACAATGAGCAGTTCTTC. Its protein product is CASSTSGGGYRISYNEQFF.

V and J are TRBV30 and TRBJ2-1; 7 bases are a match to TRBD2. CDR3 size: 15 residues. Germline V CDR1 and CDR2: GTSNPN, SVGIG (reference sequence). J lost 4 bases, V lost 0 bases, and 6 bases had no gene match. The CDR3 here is CAWSVGLAAYNEQFF. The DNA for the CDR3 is TGTGCCTGGAGTGTAGGCCTAGCGGCTTACAATGAGCAGTTCTTC. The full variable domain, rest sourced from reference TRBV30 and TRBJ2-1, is SQTIHQWPATLVQPVGSPLSLECTVEGTSNPNLYWYRQAAGRGLQLLFYSVGIGQISSEVPQNLSASRPQDRQFILSSKKLLLSDSGFYLCAWSVGLAAYNEQFFGPGTRLTVL.

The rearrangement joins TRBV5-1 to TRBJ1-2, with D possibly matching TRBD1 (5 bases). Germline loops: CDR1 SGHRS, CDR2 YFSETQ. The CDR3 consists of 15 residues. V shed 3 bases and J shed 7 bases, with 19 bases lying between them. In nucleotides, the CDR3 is TGCGCCAGCAGCTCCGACCCCGGGACGGGGGGTGGCTACACCTTC. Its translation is CASSSDPGTGGGYTF.

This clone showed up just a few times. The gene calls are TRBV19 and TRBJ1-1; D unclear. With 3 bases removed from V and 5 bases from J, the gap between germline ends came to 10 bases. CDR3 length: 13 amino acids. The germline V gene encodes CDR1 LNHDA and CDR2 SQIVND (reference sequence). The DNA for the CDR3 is TGTGCCAGTAGTATGTTGGGCAGAACTGAAGCTTTCTTT. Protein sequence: CASSMLGRTEAFF. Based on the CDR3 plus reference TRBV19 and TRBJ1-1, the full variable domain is DGGITQSPKYLFRKEGQNVTLSCEQNLNHDAMYWYRQDPGQGLRLIYYSQIVNDFQKGDIAEGYSVSREKKESFPLTVTSAQKNPTAFYLCASSMLGRTEAFFGQGTRLTVV.

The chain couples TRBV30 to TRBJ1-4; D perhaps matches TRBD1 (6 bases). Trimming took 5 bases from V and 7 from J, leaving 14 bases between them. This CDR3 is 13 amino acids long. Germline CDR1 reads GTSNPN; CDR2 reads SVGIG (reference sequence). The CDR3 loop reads CAWYQGTGEKLFF. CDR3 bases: TGTGCCTGGTATCAGGGGACGGGTGAAAAACTGTTTTTT.

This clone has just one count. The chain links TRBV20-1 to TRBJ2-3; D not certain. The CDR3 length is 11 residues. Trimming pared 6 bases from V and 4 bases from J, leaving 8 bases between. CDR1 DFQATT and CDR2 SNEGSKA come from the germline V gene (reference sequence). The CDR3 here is CSARFSDTQYF. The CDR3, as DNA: TGCAGTGCGAGGTTTTCAGATACGCAGTATTTT.